The clone carrying this TCR beta chain has more than one count but fewer than ten. The sample comes from a study of blood T cell repertoires in COVID-19. Study-wide context: T cells, B-cell-depleted T cells, or PBMCs supplied cDNA or gDNA.

Trimming cost V 6 bases and J 6 bases; bases outside gene matches: 11. The germline V gene encodes CDR1 MNHEY and CDR2 SVGAGI. This CDR3 has 15 amino acids. Original analysis: Amplification of reference gene primers provided the estimated nucleated cell counts. Assay: immunoSEQ multiplex PCR; the TCRdb copy retains only in-frame clones and omits some. V and J calls and clone size are as listed in that table; D and trimming were resolved from the DNA. Found here are approximately 150,000 clones, roughly nine tenths of them singletons; the top ten hold 4%. The TCR was taken from a woman between 65 and 79 years old with acute or convalescent COVID-19. This chain links TRBV6-5 with TRBJ1-2; 9 positions match TRBD1. Sequenced input: peripheral blood. CDR3 coding DNA: TGTGCCAGCAGACCTCCCACAGGGGGCCGAGATGGCTACACCTTC. Translating gives CASRPPTGGRDGYTF.